This note documents a single TCR beta chain sequence. The method was immunoSEQ multiplex PCR; TCRdb's version includes in-frame clones alone and lacks a portion of them. The top ten clones hold about 28% of a sample with 4,000 to 5,000 clones, 70% to 90% of them seen once. Germline CDR1 ENHRY, CDR2 SYGVKD. Trimming took 0 bases from V and 4 from J; bases not matched to a gene: 3. There are 14 residues in the CDR3. In every patient, relapse followed autologous stem cell transplantation, while exposure to brentuximab vedotin differed. Negative selection with magnetic separation was used to purify CD4+ T cells from thawed PBMCs. This entry is derived from a study of PD-1 blockade in classical Hodgkin lymphoma.

This clonotype originated in a human donor with classical Hodgkin lymphoma. The chain combines TRBV10-3 with TRBJ2-7; TRBD1 matches 7 bases. The sample consisted of CD4+ T cells from blood, taken at baseline. CDR3 sequence reads: CAISESKQGYEQYF. The CDR3 nucleotides read TGTGCCATCAGTGAGTCCAAACAGGGGTACGAGCAGTACTTC.